This paragraph reports one TCR beta chain. Its specific antigen is unknown. Nothing much larger sits one base from this clone, and base qualities are not available. This sample was taken from a study of neoadjuvant nivolumab and ipilimumab in lung cancer (dated by TCRdb to the early 2020s). About the full investigation: Nivolumab was given at 3 mg/kg intravenously on days 1, 15 and 29, and the combination arm added ipilimumab 1 mg/kg on day 1 only. TCR repertoires were compared between pretherapy (baseline) peripheral blood and tumors resected at surgery after neoadjuvant immune checkpoint blockade. A total of 45 or so patients with operable NSCLC were treated in the trial, with about 23 randomized to nivolumab monotherapy and about 21 randomized to nivolumab plus ipilimumab. The primary trial endpoint was the major pathologic response (MPR) rate in the intention-to-treat population in each study arm. Seven patients had matched pretherapy and resected tumor pairs analyzed, with four treated with nivolumab and three with nivolumab plus ipilimumab. Broad study findings and their caveats: Resected tumors had greater TCR richness and clonality than tumor-adjacent uninvolved lung, and increases were observed in more dual-therapy-treated tumors. Pretherapy blood TCR richness correlated positively with richness in tumors resected after neoadjuvant therapy (Spearman R ~ 0.8). A small number of samples underwent TCR sequencing. From pretherapy to surgery, tumor T-cell richness and clonality increased in three of three dual-therapy tumors but in only two of four nivolumab-treated tumors. No significant correlation was found between TCR clonality and pathologic tumor regression, and only one major-pathologic-response sample was available for the clonality analysis.

The library was generated by the immunoSEQ multiplex PCR assay. The paper's processing steps were these. Repertoires were summarized by richness and clonality, and significantly expanded and contracted clones were identified between pre- and post-therapy samples. As stored in TCRdb, this immuneACCESS dataset retains in-frame rearrangements with V and J assigned. A fraction of the clones does not appear; measured against another copy, unresolved V genes explain less than half of the discrepancy, and the remainder lacks a known reason. Clone size and V and J calls were adopted from that table, with D and trimming inferred from the DNA. The sample has 20,000 to 25,000 clones on record, roughly 85% of them singletons. Together, the top ten hold 23% of the sample. The intended sense of this specimen's time point label: pretherapy, before neoadjuvant immune checkpoint inhibitors. The samples were obtained from NEOSTAR, a phase 2 randomized trial that tested neoadjuvant nivolumab or nivolumab plus ipilimumab, followed by surgery, in operable NSCLC.

As encoded in the germline V gene, CDR1 is SGHRS while CDR2 is YFSETQ. The CDR3, from cysteine to phenylalanine, totals 15 residues. Solely the CDR3 DNA is kept, with 45 bases framed from the first base. V gives up 4 bases and J gives up 4 bases, and the segment between their germline ends measures 17 bases. This receptor was taken from an adult with non-small cell lung cancer. In this chain, TRBV5-1 is recombined with TRBJ1-2; no confident D gene assignment can be made. The material was peripheral blood, obtained before neoadjuvant nivolumab, alone or with ipilimumab. The encoded CDR3 is CASSPGWQGGYGYTF. The DNA sequence follows: TGCGCCAGCAGCCCCGGGTGGCAAGGAGGCTATGGCTACACCTTC.